These T cell receptor beta chains were read from a single sample in a study of shared clonotypes between healthy human individuals. Measured with immunoSEQ multiplex PCR; TCRdb has only the in-frame clones, and not every one. The data show fewer than 1.8 million clones, with roughly 98.5% seen just once and over 0.3% held by the top ten. Sequencing was performed on naive CD4+ T cells sorted from blood. The source of these receptors is a man in his thirties or forties in good health. The CDR3 runs from the conserved cysteine through the conserved F or W. Each record gives: D gene, clone size, V gene, J gene, CDR3 DNA, CDR3 protein. The D gene is left open where the match is weak. Clone size is not always given. Where it is, it says once, few, many or a class for expanded clones.

NA	NA	TRBV30	TRBJ2-7	TGTGCCTGGAGCCCCTCCCCGCTAGCGTATACCTACGAGCAGTACTTC	CAWSPSPLAYTYEQYF
NA	once	TRBV27	TRBJ1-5	TGTGCCAGCACCCCGACACCAAGGAGTCAGCCCCAGCATTTT	CASTPTPRSQPQHF
TRBD2	NA	TRBV7-2	TRBJ2-1	TGTGCCAGCAGCTTAGTGTCTGCGGGGGTTTACAATGAGCAGTTCTTC	CASSLVSAGVYNEQFF
NA	NA	TRBV5-4	TRBJ2-5	TGTGCCAGCAGCTTGCCCGGGACCAATCAAGAGACCCAGTACTTC	CASSLPGTNQETQYF
NA	once	TRBV5-5	TRBJ2-7	TGTGCCAGCAGCTTGGTTTGGTTGGGCGACGAGCAGTACTTC	CASSLVWLGDEQYF
NA	NA	TRBV5-5	TRBJ1-1	TGTGCCAGCAGCTACTCCTTGAAAGCGAACACTGAAGCTTTCTTT	CASSYSLKANTEAFF
NA	once	TRBV7-6	TRBJ1-3	TGTGCCAGCAGCTTAGCGCCCAGGGGCCCTGGAAACACCATATATTTT	CASSLAPRGPGNTIYF
NA	NA	TRBV19	TRBJ1-5	TGTGCCAGTAGGGACGGTTTTAGCAATCAGCCCCAGCATTTT	CASRDGFSNQPQHF
TRBD1	NA	TRBV11-2	TRBJ2-7	TGTGCCAGCAGCTTAGTTTCTAGCAGGGGGCTATACGAGCAGTACTTC	CASSLVSSRGLYEQYF
NA	NA	TRBV25-1	TRBJ2-1	TGTGCCAGCAGTGAAAGGTACAATGAGCAGTTCTTC	CASSERYNEQFF
NA	NA	TRBV5-1	TRBJ1-4	TGCGCCAGCAGCTTGGACAGCTTAAATGAAAAACTGTTTTTT	CASSLDSLNEKLFF
NA	NA	TRBV7-6	TRBJ2-3	TGTGCCAGCAGCGCGGAGGGCCCTTGGCCAGATACGCAGTATTTT	CASSAEGPWPDTQYF
TRBD1	NA	TRBV12-5	TRBJ2-3	TGTGCTAGTGGTTCCGGGACAGGGGGCACAGATACGCAGTATTTT	CASGSGTGGTDTQYF
TRBD2	NA	TRBV5-4	TRBJ2-7	TGTGCCAGCAGTTCCGGGACTAGCATATACGAGCAGTACTTC	CASSSGTSIYEQYF
NA	NA	TRBV9	TRBJ2-2	TGTGCCAGCAGCGTAAGCATTTCAGCTAACACCGGGGAGCTGTTTTTT	CASSVSISANTGELFF
TRBD2	NA	TRBV5-1	TRBJ2-7	TGCGCCAGCAGCCCGGGTTTAGGGCCGGGACTAGTCGCCCACGAGCAGTACTTC	CASSPGLGPGLVAHEQYF
TRBD2	NA	TRBV5-1	TRBJ2-1	TGCGCCAGCGCTACCTCACTAGCGGGAGCCTACAATGAGCAGTTCTTC	CASATSLAGAYNEQFF
NA	NA	TRBV5-1	TRBJ2-1	TGCGCCAGCAGCGTTGCGACATCGTACAATGAGCAGTTCTTC	CASSVATSYNEQFF
TRBD2	NA	TRBV28	TRBJ2-3	TGTGCCAGCAGTTTACTAGGACTAGCGGGAGGGGGGGATACGCAGTATTTT	CASSLLGLAGGGDTQYF
TRBD2	NA	TRBV5-4	TRBJ2-7	TGTGCCAGCAGCCCTGGGACTACCTCCTCCTACGAGCAGTACTTC	CASSPGTTSSYEQYF
NA	NA	TRBV11-2	TRBJ2-1	TGTGCCAGCAGCTGGGAAATGGTGGGCCTAAATGAGCAGTTCTTC	CASSWEMVGLNEQFF
NA	NA	TRBV6-4	TRBJ1-1	TGTGCCAGCAGCGAAGGGTGGAACACTGAAGCTTTCTTT	CASSEGWNTEAFF
NA	NA	TRBV5-1	TRBJ1-5	TGCGCCAGCAGTCGGACCCCGGGCAGCGATCAGCCCCAGCATTTT	CASSRTPGSDQPQHF
NA	NA	TRBV28	TRBJ1-4	TGTGCCAGCAGTACACAGGGAGGTGAGGAAAAACTGTTTTTT	CASSTQGGEEKLFF
NA	NA	TRBV5-6	TRBJ2-3	TGTGCCAGCAGCTCGAGGACCGAGAGCCCAGATACGCAGTATTTT	CASSSRTESPDTQYF
TRBD2	NA	TRBV30	TRBJ2-1	TGTGCCTGGAGCCCCGTGGGGCGGGGACTAACCTACAATGAGCAGTTCTTC	CAWSPVGRGLTYNEQFF
NA	once	TRBV9	TRBJ1-1	TGTGCCAGCAGCCCGGCCCCCGTGTTTTTCGAAGCTTTCTTT	CASSPAPVFFEAFF
TRBD1	NA	TRBV2	TRBJ1-4	TGTGCCAGCAGTGGACAGGGGGCGGCCGAAAAACTGTTTTTT	CASSGQGAAEKLFF
NA	NA	TRBV5-1	TRBJ2-3	TGCGCCAGCAGCTTGGGCGGGTTTACAGATACGCAGTATTTT	CASSLGGFTDTQYF
TRBD2	NA	TRBV7-6	TRBJ2-3	TGTGCCAGCGGGACTAGCGGGAGAGAAGACACAGATACGCAGTATTTT	CASGTSGREDTDTQYF
NA	NA	TRBV28	TRBJ1-2	TGTGCCAGCAGTAAAAGCCGGGACCACTATGGCTACACCTTC	CASSKSRDHYGYTF
TRBD1	NA	TRBV18	TRBJ1-1	TGTGCCAGCTCACCTGATCAGGGGGCATATAACACTGAAGCTTTCTTT	CASSPDQGAYNTEAFF
TRBD2	NA	TRBV9	TRBJ2-1	TGTGCCAGCGCAAGGGGGTTAGCGGGAGAAGGCAATGAGCAGTTCTTC	CASARGLAGEGNEQFF
TRBD2	NA	TRBV7-8	TRBJ2-7	TGTGCCAGCAGCTTAACTAGCGGCTACGAGCAGTACTTC	CASSLTSGYEQYF
TRBD1	NA	TRBV9	TRBJ2-7	TGTGCCAGCGGAGGGACCGGGACAGGGGGCGACGAGCAGTACTTC	CASGGTGTGGDEQYF
TRBD2	NA	TRBV5-1	TRBJ2-1	TGCGCCAGCAGAACGGGAGGCGAGCCCTACAATGAGCAGTTCTTC	CASRTGGEPYNEQFF
NA	NA	TRBV4-1	TRBJ2-7	TGCGCCAGCAGCCAAGAACGGGAAACGGCCCTCTCCTACGAGCAGTACTTC	CASSQERETALSYEQYF
TRBD1	NA	TRBV15	TRBJ1-4	TGTGCCACCAGCAGAGTCCTTATCCGGGACAGGCTGAATGAAAAACTGTTTTTT	CATSRVLIRDRLNEKLFF
NA	NA	TRBV7-9	TRBJ2-1	TGTGCCAGCAGCTTGACTAGCTACAATGAGCAGTTCTTC	CASSLTSYNEQFF
TRBD1	NA	TRBV5-4	TRBJ2-7	TGTGCCAGCAGCCCCAGGGGGCGCGTCGGTCACGAGCAGTACTTC	CASSPRGRVGHEQYF
TRBD2	NA	TRBV30	TRBJ2-7	TGTGCCTGGGGACTAGCGGGAGGGCGAAGCGAGCAGTACTTC	CAWGLAGGRSEQYF
TRBD1	NA	TRBV20-1	TRBJ2-1	TGCAGTGCTAGAAACCGGGACAGGCAGTTCTTC	CSARNRDRQFF
NA	NA	TRBV6-1	TRBJ2-1	TGTGCCAGCAGTGAGGCGCCCTCCTACAATGAGCAGTTCTTC	CASSEAPSYNEQFF
NA	NA	TRBV7-9	TRBJ2-3	TGTGCCAGCAGCACGTGGGACACCGCAAGCACAGATACGCAGTATTTT	CASSTWDTASTDTQYF
NA	NA	TRBV5-6	TRBJ2-3	TGTGCCAGCAGCTTCCCAGGCACAGATACGCAGTATTTT	CASSFPGTDTQYF
NA	NA	TRBV25-1	TRBJ2-7	TGTGCCAGCAGTGGCGGGACCGACTGGACCTACGAGCAGTACTTC	CASSGGTDWTYEQYF
TRBD2	NA	TRBV25-1	TRBJ2-3	TGTGCCAGCGGACTAGCGGGAGGAGGGACAGATACGCAGTATTTT	CASGLAGGGTDTQYF
TRBD1	NA	TRBV28	TRBJ2-7	TGTGCCAGCAGTTTGTGGGACAGCCTCTCCTACGAGCAGTACTTC	CASSLWDSLSYEQYF
NA	NA	TRBV7-9	TRBJ1-1	TGTGCCAGCAGCTTAGTTCGGGTGGACACTGAAGCTTTCTTT	CASSLVRVDTEAFF
NA	NA	TRBV6-5	TRBJ1-5	TGTGCCAGCATGAGGGTGGGCGGACAGCCCCAGCATTTT	CASMRVGGQPQHF
TRBD1	NA	TRBV2	TRBJ2-3	TGTGCCAGCAGACTGAGGACAGGGGGCAGCACAGATACGCAGTATTTT	CASRLRTGGSTDTQYF
TRBD2	NA	TRBV11-2	TRBJ2-2	TGTGCCAGCAGCTTAGTAGCGGGAGTGGCCGGGGAGCTGTTTTTT	CASSLVAGVAGELFF
NA	once	TRBV6-1	TRBJ1-5	TGTGCCAGCAGTGAAAGGGGTCAGCCCCAGCATTTT	CASSERGQPQHF
NA	NA	TRBV28	TRBJ2-2	TGTGCCAGCATCCCCAACACCGGGGAGCTGTTTTTT	CASIPNTGELFF
NA	NA	TRBV28	TRBJ2-7	TGTGCCAGCAGTTATGCCGTTCTCGAGCAGTACTTC	CASSYAVLEQYF
NA	NA	TRBV18	TRBJ2-7	TGTGCCAGCTCAAAAACCGGGACCCATTACGAGCAGTACTTC	CASSKTGTHYEQYF
TRBD2	NA	TRBV5-1	TRBJ2-3	TGCGCCAGCAGCATACTACCGGGACTAGCGGGAGAGATCACAGATACGCAGTATTTT	CASSILPGLAGEITDTQYF
NA	NA	TRBV7-8	TRBJ1-1	TGTGCCAGCAGCTCCCCCCCCGGTGGTGGAGCAGAAGCTTTCTTT	CASSSPPGGGAEAFF
NA	once	TRBV27	TRBJ2-7	TGTGCCAGCAGTTTAGCGGCAGGGGTGAGCGAGCAGTACTTC	CASSLAAGVSEQYF
TRBD1	NA	TRBV5-6	TRBJ1-5	TGTGCCAGCAGCTCCCAGAGGGACAGGGGGTACCGTAGCAATCAGCCCCAGCATTTT	CASSSQRDRGYRSNQPQHF